A single sample is the source of the 32 T cell receptor beta chains below, sequenced in a study of shared clonotypes between healthy human individuals (dated by TCRdb to about 2020). Library preparation employed the immunoSEQ multiplex PCR assay. TCRdb holds this immuneACCESS table with in-frame rearrangements only. Some clones are missing; in checked studies, unresolved V genes explain under half, and the rest has no known cause. The sample records 450,000 to 600,000 clones, roughly 78% of which are singletons. The ten largest account for less than 15% of the sample. Sequencing was carried out using PBMCs. The source of these receptors is a woman aged 40 to 55 in good health. Some clones in this sample may be carry-over from other donors' samples.

The chain uses TRBV11-2 and TRBJ2-7, with TRBD1 as a possible D gene (5 bases). This CDR3 is built from 15 residues. Germline values: CDR1 SGHAT, CDR2 FQNNGV. Trimming took 1 base from V and 1 from J, leaving 11 bases between them. The CDR3 here is CASSLGFGASYEQYF. CDR3 coding DNA: TGTGCCAGCAGCTTAGGTTTTGGGGCGTCCTACGAGCAGTACTTC.

This clone was found a few times. V is TRBV28 and J is TRBJ2-5; TRBD2 matches 9 bases. CDR1 and CDR2 (germline): MDHEN, SYDVKM. This CDR3 has 15 residues. V lost 7 bases and J lost 6; bases outside the gene matches: 12. The chain's CDR3 is CASMMGAGGPQTQYF. CDR3 sequence (DNA): TGTGCCAGCATGATGGGGGCGGGAGGGCCCCAGACCCAGTACTTC.

This rearrangement joins TRBV21-1 to TRBJ2-5; no DNA check was done on the table's D call, TRBD2. TRBV21-1 is an annotated pseudogene. The CDR3 consists of 16 residues. This chain's CDR3 is CASSPPRAGGSETQYF. The DNA of the CDR3 is TGTGCCAGCAGCCCCCCGAGAGCGGGAGGTTCGGAGACCCAGTACTTC.

The chain carries TRBV2 and TRBJ2-5; D is uncertain. CDR1 SNHLY and CDR2 FYNNEI come from the germline V gene. The CDR3 covers 14 residues. Trimming removed 4 bases at V and 2 bases at J, with 11 bases between. CDR3 DNA: TGTGCCAGCAGTGCCCTCTGGGGACAAGAGACCCAGTACTTC. Protein product: CASSALWGQETQYF.

The chain uses TRBV7-9 and TRBJ2-7; D possibly uses TRBD1 or TRBD2 (5 bases each). The germline V gene has CDR1 SEHNR and CDR2 FQNEAQ (reference sequence). CDR3 length equals 14 residues. Trimming stripped 1 base from V and 2 bases from J, with 9 bases between. In DNA form, the CDR3 reads TGTGCCAGCAGCTTAGGAGGGGATCCCTACGAGCAGTACTTC. It codes for CASSLGGDPYEQYF.

This chain connects TRBV7-9 to TRBJ1-1, with 8 bases that match TRBD1. The junction had 6 bases not matched to a gene; V was cut back by 5 bases and J by 1 base. The CDR3 is made up of 15 amino acids. Germline CDR1 reads SEHNR; CDR2 reads FQNEAQ (reference sequence). The CDR3 DNA follows: TGTGCCAGCAGCACCTGGACAGGGAAGAACACTGAAGCTTTCTTT. Translating gives CASSTWTGKNTEAFF.

The rearrangement uses TRBV29-1 and TRBJ2-3; 8 positions agree with TRBD2. The CDR3 is 13 residues long. Germline CDR1 is SQVTM and CDR2 is ANQGSEA. The trim removed 5 bases at V and 1 base at J, leaving 2 bases unmatched. The chain's CDR3 is CSVRAGGTDTQYF. The CDR3 region has the DNA TGCAGCGTTCGAGCGGGAGGCACAGATACGCAGTATTTT.

This chain uses TRBV7-9 with TRBJ2-3; TRBD2 agrees at 8 bases. The CDR3 covers 16 residues. The germline V gene encodes CDR1 SEHNR and CDR2 FQNEAQ (reference sequence). The trim removed 2 bases at V and 1 base at J, leaving 5 bases unmatched. The CDR3 here is CASSLFGREGTDTQYF. The CDR3 nucleotides read TGTGCCAGCAGCTTATTTGGGCGGGAGGGCACAGATACGCAGTATTTT.

The chain recombines TRBV7-6 with TRBJ2-7, with D possibly TRBD2 on 5 matching bases. Trimming stripped 2 bases from V and 0 bases from J, with 8 bases between. Germline CDR1 is SGHVS and CDR2 is FNYEAQ. This CDR3 is built from 14 residues. The CDR3 DNA reads TGTGCCAGCAGCTTACCGGGATCCTCCTACGAGCAGTACTTC. Translated: CASSLPGSSYEQYF. The full variable domain, in which reference TRBV7-6 and TRBJ2-7 provide the parts outside the CDR3, is GAGVSQSPRYKVTKRGQDVALRCDPISGHVSLYWYRQALGQGPEFLTYFNYEAQQDKSGLPNDRFSAERPEGSISTLTIQRTEQRDSAMYRCASSLPGSSYEQYFGPGTRLTVT.

This chain connects TRBV5-1 to TRBJ1-1; a weak D match, TRBD1 (5 bases). There are 15 residues in the CDR3. Trimming left V 0 bases short and J 5 bases short, with 14 bases between. Germline-derived CDR1 and CDR2 are SGHRS and YFSETQ. The CDR3, as DNA: TGCGCCAGCAGCTTGGGGGCCAGGGAAGGTACTGAAGCTTTCTTT. Protein: CASSLGAREGTEAFF.

This clone was observed a few times. This sequence joins TRBV10-2 and TRBJ2-7; weak D call: TRBD1 (5 bases). CDR3 length equals 14 residues. The V gene's germline CDR1 is WSHSY and CDR2 SAAADI. The V gene lost 2 bases and the J gene lost 6 bases, with 14 bases spanning the gap. CDR3 loop: CASSEGRTFREQYF. The CDR3 region has the DNA TGCGCCAGCAGTGAGGGGCGGACATTTCGCGAGCAGTACTTC.

The V gene is TRBV6-6, the J gene TRBJ2-1; D might be TRBD2 (6 bases). Trimming stripped 5 bases from V and 9 bases from J, with 20 bases between. Germline V gene data show CDR1 as MNHNY and CDR2 as SVGAGI (reference sequence). CDR3 length: 15 amino acids. The CDR3 DNA sequence: TGTGCCAGCAGTACACTAGCCACCGACGTCAGTGAGCAGTTCTTC. Amino acid sequence: CASSTLATDVSEQFF.

The rearrangement uses TRBV4-1 and TRBJ1-5; a weak D match, TRBD1 (5 bases). This CDR3 region has 15 residues. Trimming left V 4 bases short and J 1 base short, with 11 bases between. The germline gives CDR1 MGHRA, CDR2 YSYEKL. The CDR3, as DNA: TGCGCCAGCAGCCTCGGGGGAGGGAGCAATCAGCCCCAGCATTTT. This translates into CASSLGGGSNQPQHF.

V is TRBV27 and J is TRBJ2-4, with unresolved D. The CDR3 is made up of 14 amino acids. Germline lookup yields CDR1 MNHEY and CDR2 SMNVEV (reference sequence). V was pared by 6 bases and J by 8 bases, with 17 bases between. Written as DNA, the CDR3 is TGTGCCAGCAGACTAAACCGTGATTCCCACATTCAGTACTTC. It translates to CASRLNRDSHIQYF.

The chain is built from TRBV5-8 and TRBJ2-3; 9 positions agree with TRBD2. Looked up from germline, CDR1 is SGHTS and CDR2 is YDEGEE. After removal of 2 bases from V and 3 bases from J, the junction contained 7 bases not matched to a gene. The CDR3 is 16 residues long. CDR3 DNA sequence: TGTGCCAGCAGCTTTGGATCTAGCGGGAATACAGATACGCAGTATTTT. It is translated as CASSFGSSGNTDTQYF. The full variable domain, its missing parts supplied by reference TRBV5-8 and TRBJ2-3, is EAGVTQSPTHLIKTRGQQATLRCSPISGHTSVYWYQQALGLGLQFLLWYDEGEERNRGNFPPRFSGRQFPNYSSELNVNALELEDSALYLCASSFGSSGNTDTQYFGPGTRLTVL.

The genes are TRBV7-3 and TRBJ2-3; D call uncertain. Deletions cut 5 bases from V and 2 bases from J, with 14 bases between. CDR1 is SGHTA and CDR2 is FQGTGA in the germline V gene. This CDR3 has 15 amino acids. CDR3 residues: CASSPLGPDTDTQYF. For the CDR3, the DNA is TGTGCCAGCAGCCCCCTTGGACCAGACACAGATACGCAGTATTTT.

This chain uses TRBV7-9 with TRBJ2-1; 8 nucleotides align to TRBD2. V was pared by 1 base and J by 14 bases, with 7 bases of the junction left unmatched. CDR1 and CDR2 (germline): SEHNR, FQNEAQ (reference sequence). The CDR3 spans 13 residues. CDR3 sequence reads: CASSLGGSGGKFF. The CDR3 region has the DNA TGTGCCAGCAGCTTAGGAGGTTCGGGGGGGAAGTTCTTC.

The J gene is TRBJ1-1, the V gene TRBV7-3; D might be TRBD1 (6 bases). Germline V CDR1 and CDR2: SGHTA, FQGTGA. This CDR3 is built from 12 residues. V lost 4 bases and J lost 7, with 10 bases in between. The CDR3 is CASSSQGNEAFF. In nucleotides, the CDR3 is TGTGCCAGCAGCTCACAGGGAAATGAAGCTTTCTTT.

This clone occurred a few times. The chain links TRBV9 to TRBJ1-2, with 7 bases aligning to TRBD1. With V trimmed by 0 bases and J by 8 bases, 7 bases remained unmatched. The CDR3 sequence is 14 residues long. Germline V lookup: CDR1 SGDLS, CDR2 YYNGEE. CDR3 protein: CASSVGGDRGGYTF. CDR3 in DNA: TGTGCCAGCAGCGTAGGTGGGGACAGAGGGGGCTACACCTTC.

CDR3 sequence reads: CASSLGQGFRNSYEQYF. CDR3 sequence (DNA): TGCGCCAGCAGCCTGGGACAGGGCTTCAGAAACTCCTACGAGCAGTACTTC. The V call is TRBV5-1, the J call TRBJ2-7; 9 bases map to TRBD1. Trimming at V came to 4 bases and at J to 0 bases, leaving 11 bases not matched to a gene. Per germline, CDR1 SGHRS and CDR2 YFSETQ. This CDR3 is built from 17 residues.

The table lists this clone with a few counts. V gene TRBV6-1 combines with J gene TRBJ2-3, with D hard to call. The CDR3 length is 13 residues. Trimming stripped 7 bases from V and 8 bases from J, with 16 bases between. The germline gives CDR1 MNHNS, CDR2 SASEGT. The CDR3 spells CASNPGPVGTQYF. The CDR3 region has the DNA TGTGCCAGCAACCCCGGCCCTGTCGGTACGCAGTATTTT.

V gene TRBV19 combines with J gene TRBJ1-1; D possibly corresponds to TRBD1 (5 bases). The V and J ends lost 3 bases and 2 bases respectively, with 13 bases between them. The CDR3 covers 15 residues. Germline V gene data show CDR1 as LNHDA and CDR2 as SQIVND (reference sequence). This CDR3 is CASSMGLGGNTEAFF. The DNA of the CDR3 is TGTGCCAGTAGTATGGGGCTTGGGGGAAACACTGAAGCTTTCTTT.

The chain combines TRBV7-8 with TRBJ1-2; 9 nucleotides match TRBD1. There are 16 residues in the CDR3. Per the germline V gene, CDR1 is SGHVS and CDR2 is FQNEAQ. The junction had 8 bases not matched to a gene; V was cut back by 5 bases and J by 1 base. CDR3 nucleotides: TGTGCCAGCAGCATCCCTACAGGGGGCAATAACTATGGCTACACCTTC. Protein product: CASSIPTGGNNYGYTF.

The chain joins TRBV30 to TRBJ2-5; D possibly corresponds to TRBD2 (5 bases). Germline-derived CDR1 and CDR2 are GTSNPN and SVGIG (reference sequence). The CDR3 is made up of 15 amino acids. The V end was cut by 3 bases, the J end by 2 bases, with 16 bases between. The CDR3 reads CAWRAGLVSQETQYF. The CDR3 bases are TGTGCCTGGAGGGCAGGACTCGTCTCACAAGAGACCCAGTACTTC. The variable domain in full, completed from reference TRBV30 and TRBJ2-5, reads SQTIHQWPATLVQPVGSPLSLECTVEGTSNPNLYWYRQAAGRGLQLLFYSVGIGQISSEVPQNLSASRPQDRQFILSSKKLLLSDSGFYLCAWRAGLVSQETQYFGPGTRLLVL.

V is TRBV5-4 and J is TRBJ2-3, with no clear D. The CDR3 has 16 amino acids. In germline, CDR1 is SGHNT, CDR2 YYREEE (reference sequence). V was shortened by 4 bases and J by 0 bases, with 15 bases between the two germline ends. The CDR3 region has the DNA TGTGCCAGCAGCCCTATGGTTAAGGCTAGCACAGATACGCAGTATTTT. Amino acid sequence: CASSPMVKASTDTQYF.

CDR3 sequence reads: CASSLDWGSEQYF. CDR3 DNA sequence: TGTGCCAGCAGCTTAGATTGGGGGTCCGAGCAGTACTTC. The chain joins TRBV11-2 to TRBJ2-7; D is tentatively TRBD1 or TRBD2 (5 bases each). Trimming took off 0 bases at V and 6 bases at J, with 9 bases between the two ends. Germline CDR1 reads SGHAT; CDR2 reads FQNNGV. This CDR3 contains 13 residues.

This clone was recorded a few times. The chain has TRBV4-1 and TRBJ1-2; D is ambiguous. Per the germline V gene, CDR1 is MGHRA and CDR2 is YSYEKL. This CDR3 has 16 amino acids. V lost 0 bases and J 4 bases, leaving 15 bases between the germline ends. The CDR3 here is CASSQDPTARSYGYTF. Here the CDR3 DNA reads TGCGCCAGCAGCCAAGATCCCACCGCCCGGTCCTATGGCTACACCTTC.

The gene calls are TRBV30 and TRBJ2-3; no clear D gene. This CDR3 has 14 amino acids. Germline V gene data show CDR1 as GTSNPN and CDR2 as SVGIG (reference sequence). Trimming took off 4 bases at V and 0 bases at J, with 11 bases between the two ends. The CDR3 DNA follows: TGTGCCTGGAAGGAACCCCAAAGCACAGATACGCAGTATTTT. Residues: CAWKEPQSTDTQYF.

This clone has a single count. CDR3 coding DNA: TGTGCCAGCAGCTTCTATACACCGGCCTCTGGAAACACCATATATTTT. It specifies CASSFYTPASGNTIYF. The chain has TRBV5-6 and TRBJ1-3; D remains ambiguous. The germline CDR1 and CDR2 sequences are SGHDT and YYEEEE. The CDR3 consists of 16 residues. V gave up 2 bases and J gave up 0 bases, with 12 bases separating them.

This chain uses TRBV11-3 with TRBJ2-1, with 7 bases that match TRBD2. This CDR3 is built from 13 residues. Trimming took 5 bases from V and 9 from J; bases not matched to a gene: 7. CDR1 SGHNT and CDR2 YENEEA come from the germline V gene. CDR3 in amino acids: CASSGGRGGEQFF. The DNA of the CDR3 is TGTGCCAGCAGCGGGGGACGCGGGGGTGAGCAGTTCTTC.

The chain uses TRBV28 and TRBJ2-7; tentative D call: TRBD1 (6 bases). The germline V gene has CDR1 MDHEN and CDR2 SYDVKM. The CDR3 runs to 14 residues. Trimming shortened V by 2 bases and J by 6 bases, and 14 bases separated the two germline ends. The CDR3 protein is CASSLGRGWVEQYF. CDR3 in DNA: TGTGCCAGCAGTTTAGGAAGGGGGTGGGTCGAGCAGTACTTC.

The chain combines TRBV28 with TRBJ2-4; TRBD2 matches at 9 bases. This CDR3 region has 16 residues. The J segment lost 4 bases and the V segment lost 5 bases, leaving 9 bases of the junction unmatched. Looked up from germline, CDR1 is MDHEN and CDR2 is SYDVKM. The CDR3, as DNA: TGTGCCAGCAGTAGATCGGCTAGCGGGAAAAAAAACATTCAGTACTTC. Translated, it gives CASSRSASGKKNIQYF. Complete variable domain (other parts from reference TRBV28 and TRBJ2-4): DVKVTQSSRYLVKRTGEKVFLECVQDMDHENMFWYRQDPGLGLRLIYFSYDVKMKEKGDIPEGYSVSREKKERFSLILESASTNQTSMYLCASSRSASGKKNIQYFGAGTRLSVL.